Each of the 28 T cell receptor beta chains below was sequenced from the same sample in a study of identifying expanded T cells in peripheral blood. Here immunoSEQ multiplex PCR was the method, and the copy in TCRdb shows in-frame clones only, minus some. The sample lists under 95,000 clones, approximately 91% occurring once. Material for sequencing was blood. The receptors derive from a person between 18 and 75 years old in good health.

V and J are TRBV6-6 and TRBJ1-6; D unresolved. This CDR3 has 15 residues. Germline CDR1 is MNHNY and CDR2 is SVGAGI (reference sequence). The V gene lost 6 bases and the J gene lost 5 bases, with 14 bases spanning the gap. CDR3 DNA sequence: TGTGCCAGCAGATCCCTGGAGACCGATAATTCACCCCTCCACTTT. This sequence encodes CASRSLETDNSPLHF.

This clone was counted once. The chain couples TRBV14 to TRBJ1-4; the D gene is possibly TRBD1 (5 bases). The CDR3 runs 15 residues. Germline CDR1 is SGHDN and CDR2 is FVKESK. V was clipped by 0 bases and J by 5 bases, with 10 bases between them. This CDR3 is CASSQDRAGNEKLFF. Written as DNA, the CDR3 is TGTGCCAGCAGCCAAGACCGCGCAGGGAATGAAAAACTGTTTTTT.

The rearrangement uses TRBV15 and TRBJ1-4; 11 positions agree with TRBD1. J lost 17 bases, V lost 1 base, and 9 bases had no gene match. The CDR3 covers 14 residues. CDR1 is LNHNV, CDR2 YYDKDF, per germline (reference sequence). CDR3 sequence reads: CATSRGGQGARSFF. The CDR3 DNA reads TGTGCCACCAGCAGAGGTGGACAGGGGGCGAGAAGTTTTTTT.

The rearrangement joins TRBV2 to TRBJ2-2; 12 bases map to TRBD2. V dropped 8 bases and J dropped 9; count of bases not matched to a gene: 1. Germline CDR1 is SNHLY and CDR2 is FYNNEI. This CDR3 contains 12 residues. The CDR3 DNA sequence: TGTGCCAGCGGACTAGCGGGACGGGAGCTGTTTTTT. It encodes CASGLAGRELFF.

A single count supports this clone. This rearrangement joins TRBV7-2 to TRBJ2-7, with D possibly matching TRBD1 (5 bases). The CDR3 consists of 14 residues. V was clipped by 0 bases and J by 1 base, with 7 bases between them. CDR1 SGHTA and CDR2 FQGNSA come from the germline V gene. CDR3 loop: CASSLARASYEQYF. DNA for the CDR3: TGTGCCAGCAGCTTAGCCAGGGCTTCCTACGAGCAGTACTTC. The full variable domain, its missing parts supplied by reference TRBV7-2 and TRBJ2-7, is GAGVSQSPSNKVTEKGKDVELRCDPISGHTALYWYRQSLGQGLEFLIYFQGNSAPDKSGLPSDRFSAERTGGSVSTLTIQRTQQEDSAVYLCASSLARASYEQYFGPGTRLTVT.

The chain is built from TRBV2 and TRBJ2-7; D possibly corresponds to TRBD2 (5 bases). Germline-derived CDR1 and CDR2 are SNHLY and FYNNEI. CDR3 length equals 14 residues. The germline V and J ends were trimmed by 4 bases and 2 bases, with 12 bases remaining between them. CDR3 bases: TGTGCCAGCAGTGGGACGAGGGATGCCTACGAGCAGTACTTC. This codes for CASSGTRDAYEQYF.

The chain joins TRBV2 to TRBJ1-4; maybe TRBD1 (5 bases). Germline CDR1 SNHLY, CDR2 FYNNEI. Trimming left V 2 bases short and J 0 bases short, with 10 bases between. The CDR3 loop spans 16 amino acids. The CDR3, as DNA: TGTGCCAGCAGTGAACGGGGCCGGGCAACTAATGAAAAACTGTTTTTT. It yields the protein CASSERGRATNEKLFF.

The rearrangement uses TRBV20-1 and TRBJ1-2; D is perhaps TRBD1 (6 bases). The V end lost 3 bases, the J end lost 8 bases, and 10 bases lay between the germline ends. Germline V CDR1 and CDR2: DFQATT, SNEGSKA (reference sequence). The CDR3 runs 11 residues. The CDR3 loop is CSASGGGGYTF. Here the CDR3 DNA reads TGCAGTGCTAGCGGGGGCGGGGGCTACACCTTC.

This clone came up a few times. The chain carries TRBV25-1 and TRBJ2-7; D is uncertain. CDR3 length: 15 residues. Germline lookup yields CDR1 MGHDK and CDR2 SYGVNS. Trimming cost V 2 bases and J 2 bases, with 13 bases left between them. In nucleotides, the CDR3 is TGTGCCAGCAGTGAAAACGGGCTTCGGACCTACGAGCAGTACTTC. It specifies CASSENGLRTYEQYF.

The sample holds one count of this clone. Here the CDR3 reads CSVEDRWEQFF. The CDR3 DNA reads as TGCAGCGTTGAAGATCGGTGGGAGCAGTTCTTC. J is TRBJ2-1 and V is TRBV29-1; unclear D gene. Per germline, CDR1 SQVTM and CDR2 ANQGSEA. The V end was cut by 0 bases, the J end by 10 bases, with 7 bases between. The CDR3 loop spans 11 amino acids.

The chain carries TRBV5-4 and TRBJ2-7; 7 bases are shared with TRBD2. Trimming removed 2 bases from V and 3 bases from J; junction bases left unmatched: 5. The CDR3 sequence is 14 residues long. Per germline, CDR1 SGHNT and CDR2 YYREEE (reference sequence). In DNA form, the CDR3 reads TGTGCCAGCAGCTTTTCTAGCGGACTCTACGAGCAGTACTTC. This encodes CASSFSSGLYEQYF.

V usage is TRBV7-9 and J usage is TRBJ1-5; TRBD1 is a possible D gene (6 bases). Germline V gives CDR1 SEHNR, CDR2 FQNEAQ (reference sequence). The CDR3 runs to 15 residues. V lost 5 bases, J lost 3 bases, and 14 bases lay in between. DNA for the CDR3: TGTGCCAGCAGCATTACAGGGCCGAACAATCAGCCCCAGCATTTT. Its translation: CASSITGPNNQPQHF.

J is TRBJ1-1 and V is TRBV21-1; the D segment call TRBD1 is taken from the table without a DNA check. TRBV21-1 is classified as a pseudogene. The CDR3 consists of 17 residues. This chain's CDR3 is CASSGRTGESSNTEAFF. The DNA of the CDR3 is TGTGCCAGCAGCGGAAGGACAGGAGAATCCTCGAACACTGAAGCTTTCTTT.

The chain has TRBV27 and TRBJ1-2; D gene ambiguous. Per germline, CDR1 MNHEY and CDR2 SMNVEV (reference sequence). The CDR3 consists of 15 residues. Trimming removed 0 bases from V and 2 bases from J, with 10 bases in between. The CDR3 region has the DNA TGTGCCAGCAGTTTATCGTCGGGAGGGAACTATGGCTACACCTTC. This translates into CASSLSSGGNYGYTF.

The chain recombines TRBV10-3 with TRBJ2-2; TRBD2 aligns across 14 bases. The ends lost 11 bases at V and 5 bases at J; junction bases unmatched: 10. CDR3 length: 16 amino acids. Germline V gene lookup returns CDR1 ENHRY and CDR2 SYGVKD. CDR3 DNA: TGTGCCGCGAGGGGGGGACTAGCGGGAGTAACCGGGGAGCTGTTTTTT. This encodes CAARGGLAGVTGELFF.

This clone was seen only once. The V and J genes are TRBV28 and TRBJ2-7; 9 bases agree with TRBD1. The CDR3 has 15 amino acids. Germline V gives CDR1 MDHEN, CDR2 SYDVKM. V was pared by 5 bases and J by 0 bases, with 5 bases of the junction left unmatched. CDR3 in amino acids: CASSNYRGPSYEQYF. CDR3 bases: TGTGCCAGCAGTAATTACAGGGGGCCCTCCTACGAGCAGTACTTC.

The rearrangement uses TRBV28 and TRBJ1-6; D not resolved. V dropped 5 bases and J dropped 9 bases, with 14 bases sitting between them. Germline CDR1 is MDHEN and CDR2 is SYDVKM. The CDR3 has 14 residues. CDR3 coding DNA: TGTGCCAGCAGTCCCCCCTCGGGTAGTTCACCCCTCCACTTT. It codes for CASSPPSGSSPLHF.

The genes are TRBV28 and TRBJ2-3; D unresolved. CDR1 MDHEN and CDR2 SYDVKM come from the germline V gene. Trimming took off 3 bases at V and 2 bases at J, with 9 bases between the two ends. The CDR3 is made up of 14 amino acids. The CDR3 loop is CASSFPDHTDTQYF. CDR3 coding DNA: TGTGCCAGCAGTTTCCCGGACCACACAGATACGCAGTATTTT.

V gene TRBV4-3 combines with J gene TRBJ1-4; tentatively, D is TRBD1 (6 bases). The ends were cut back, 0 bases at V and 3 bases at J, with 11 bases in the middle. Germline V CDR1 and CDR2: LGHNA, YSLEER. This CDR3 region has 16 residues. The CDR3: CASSQDWQGPNEKLFF. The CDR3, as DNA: TGCGCCAGCAGCCAAGATTGGCAGGGGCCTAATGAAAAACTGTTTTTT.

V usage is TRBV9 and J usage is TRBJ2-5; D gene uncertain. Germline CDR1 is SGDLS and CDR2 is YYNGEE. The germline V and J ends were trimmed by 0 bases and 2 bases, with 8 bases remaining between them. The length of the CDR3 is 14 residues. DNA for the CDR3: TGTGCCAGCAGCGTAGGGGGTAGTCAAGAGACCCAGTACTTC. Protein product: CASSVGGSQETQYF.

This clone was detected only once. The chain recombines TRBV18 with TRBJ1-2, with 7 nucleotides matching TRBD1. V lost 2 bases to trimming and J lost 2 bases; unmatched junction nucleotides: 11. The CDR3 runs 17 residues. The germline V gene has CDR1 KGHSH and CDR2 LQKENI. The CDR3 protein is CASSPSGGKSRNYGYTF. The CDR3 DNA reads TGTGCCAGCTCACCATCAGGGGGAAAGAGCAGGAACTATGGCTACACCTTC.

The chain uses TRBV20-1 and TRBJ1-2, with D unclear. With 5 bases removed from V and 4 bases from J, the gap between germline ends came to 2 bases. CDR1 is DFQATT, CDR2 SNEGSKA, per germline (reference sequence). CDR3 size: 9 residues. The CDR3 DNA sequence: TGCAGTGCTGGCTATGGCTACACCTTC. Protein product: CSAGYGYTF.

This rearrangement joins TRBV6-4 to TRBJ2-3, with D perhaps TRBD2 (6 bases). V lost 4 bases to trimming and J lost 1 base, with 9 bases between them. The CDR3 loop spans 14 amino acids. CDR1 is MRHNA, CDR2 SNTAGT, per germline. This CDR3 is CASSVSGGTDTQYF. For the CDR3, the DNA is TGTGCCAGCAGTGTATCGGGGGGCACAGATACGCAGTATTTT.

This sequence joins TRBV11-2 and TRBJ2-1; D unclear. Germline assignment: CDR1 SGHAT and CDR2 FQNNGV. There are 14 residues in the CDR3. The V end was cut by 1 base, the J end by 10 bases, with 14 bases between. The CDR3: CASSLGRLDQEQFF. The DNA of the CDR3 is TGTGCCAGCAGCTTAGGCCGCCTAGATCAAGAGCAGTTCTTC. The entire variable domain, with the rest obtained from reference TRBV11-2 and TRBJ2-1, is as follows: EAGVAQSPRYKIIEKRQSVAFWCNPISGHATLYWYQQILGQGPKLLIQFQNNGVVDDSQLPKDRFSAERLKGVDSTLKIQPAKLEDSAVYLCASSLGRLDQEQFFGPGTRLTVL.

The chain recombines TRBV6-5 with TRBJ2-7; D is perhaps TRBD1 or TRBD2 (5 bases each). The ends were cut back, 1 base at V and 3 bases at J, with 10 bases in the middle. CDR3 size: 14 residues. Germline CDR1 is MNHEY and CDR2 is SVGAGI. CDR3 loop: CASSYFAGSYEQYF. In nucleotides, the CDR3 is TGTGCCAGCAGTTACTTTGCAGGGAGCTACGAGCAGTACTTC.

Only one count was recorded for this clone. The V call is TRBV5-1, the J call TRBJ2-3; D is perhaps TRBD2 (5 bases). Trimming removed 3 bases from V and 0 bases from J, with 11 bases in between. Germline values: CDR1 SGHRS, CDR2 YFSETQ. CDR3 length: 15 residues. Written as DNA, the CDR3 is TGCGCCAGCAGCTCAGGACTGGCTAGCACAGATACGCAGTATTTT. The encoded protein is CASSSGLASTDTQYF.

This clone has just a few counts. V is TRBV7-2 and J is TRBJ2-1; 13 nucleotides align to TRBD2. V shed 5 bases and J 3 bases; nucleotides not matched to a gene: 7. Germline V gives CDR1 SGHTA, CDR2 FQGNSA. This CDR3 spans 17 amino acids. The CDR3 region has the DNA TGTGCCAGCAGCCGACTAGCGGGGGGCGCTGGCTACAATGAGCAGTTCTTC. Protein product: CASSRLAGGAGYNEQFF. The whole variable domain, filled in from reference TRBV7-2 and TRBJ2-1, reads GAGVSQSPSNKVTEKGKDVELRCDPISGHTALYWYRQSLGQGLEFLIYFQGNSAPDKSGLPSDRFSAERTGGSVSTLTIQRTQQEDSAVYLCASSRLAGGAGYNEQFFGPGTRLTVL.

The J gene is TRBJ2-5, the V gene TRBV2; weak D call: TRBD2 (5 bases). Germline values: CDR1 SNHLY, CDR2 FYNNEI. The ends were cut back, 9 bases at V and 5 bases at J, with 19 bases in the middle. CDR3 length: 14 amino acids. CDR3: CASGSLEARETQYF. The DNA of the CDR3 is TGTGCCAGTGGATCACTAGAGGCACGGGAGACCCAGTACTTC.